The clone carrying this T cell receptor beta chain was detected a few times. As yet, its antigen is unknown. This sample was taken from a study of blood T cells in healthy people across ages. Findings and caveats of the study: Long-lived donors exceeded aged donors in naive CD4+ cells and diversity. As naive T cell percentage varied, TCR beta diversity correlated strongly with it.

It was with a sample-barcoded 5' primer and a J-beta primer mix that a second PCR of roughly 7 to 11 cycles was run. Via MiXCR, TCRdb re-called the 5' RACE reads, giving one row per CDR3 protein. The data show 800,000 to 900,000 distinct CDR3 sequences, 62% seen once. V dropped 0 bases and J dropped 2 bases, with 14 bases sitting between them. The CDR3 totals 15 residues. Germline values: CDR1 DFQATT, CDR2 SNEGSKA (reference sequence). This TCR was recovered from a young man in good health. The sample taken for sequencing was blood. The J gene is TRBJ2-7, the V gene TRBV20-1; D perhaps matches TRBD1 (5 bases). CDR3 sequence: CSARDQRYRTYEQYF. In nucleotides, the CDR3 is TGCAGTGCTAGAGATCAAAGGTACAGGACCTACGAGCAGTACTTC.